This T cell receptor beta chain was obtained from a study of blood T cell repertoires in COVID-19. Study as a whole: Some COVID-19 samples were acute and others convalescent; all came from the United States, Italy and Spain. From T cells, B-cell-depleted T cells, or PBMCs came the material, which was cDNA or gDNA.

In the study's own analysis: From reference gene primer amplification, estimates of nucleated cell counts were derived. Using immunoSEQ multiplex PCR, the repertoire was profiled, and TCRdb retains in-frame clones only, with some absent. Clonal size and the V and J genes are those of that table, whereas D and trimming came from the DNA. This repertoire shows 260,000 or so clones, more than 70% found once; its top ten account for around 5.4%. The V gene lost 3 bases and the J gene lost 6 bases, with 23 bases spanning the gap. Germline V gene lookup returns CDR1 MDHEN and CDR2 SYDVKM. The CDR3 has 17 amino acids.

The sample taken for sequencing was peripheral blood. This chain joins TRBV28 and TRBJ1-2; D perhaps matches TRBD1 (5 bases). This clonotype was sampled from a man older than 75 with acute or convalescent COVID-19. CDR3 DNA: TGTGCCAGCAGTTTGACTAGGGACTCTGGCGTGAGGGATGGCTACACCTTC. It codes for CASSLTRDSGVRDGYTF.